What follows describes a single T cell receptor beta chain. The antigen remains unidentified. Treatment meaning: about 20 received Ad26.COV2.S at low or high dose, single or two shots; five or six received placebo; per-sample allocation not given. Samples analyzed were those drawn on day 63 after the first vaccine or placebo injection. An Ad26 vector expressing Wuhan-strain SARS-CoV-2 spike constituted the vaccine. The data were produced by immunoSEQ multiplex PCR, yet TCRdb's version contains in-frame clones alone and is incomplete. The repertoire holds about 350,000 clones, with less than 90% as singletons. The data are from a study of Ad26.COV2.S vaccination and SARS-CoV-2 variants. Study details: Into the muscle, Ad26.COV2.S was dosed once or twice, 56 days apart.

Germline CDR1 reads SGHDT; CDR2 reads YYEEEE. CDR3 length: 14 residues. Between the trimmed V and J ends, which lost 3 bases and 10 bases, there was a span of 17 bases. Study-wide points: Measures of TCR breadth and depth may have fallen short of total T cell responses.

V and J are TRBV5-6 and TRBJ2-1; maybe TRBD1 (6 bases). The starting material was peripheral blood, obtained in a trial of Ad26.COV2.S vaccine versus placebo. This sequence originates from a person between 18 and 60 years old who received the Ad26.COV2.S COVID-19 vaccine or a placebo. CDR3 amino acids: CASSSSLVGQEQFF. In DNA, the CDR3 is TGTGCCAGCAGCTCTTCCCTTGTCGGACAGGAGCAGTTCTTC. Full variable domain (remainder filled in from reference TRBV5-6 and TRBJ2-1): DAGVTQSPTHLIKTRGQQVTLRCSPKSGHDTVSWYQQALGQGPQFIFQYYEEEERQRGNFPDRFSGHQFPNYSSELNVNALLLGDSALYLCASSSSLVGQEQFFGPGTRLTVL.